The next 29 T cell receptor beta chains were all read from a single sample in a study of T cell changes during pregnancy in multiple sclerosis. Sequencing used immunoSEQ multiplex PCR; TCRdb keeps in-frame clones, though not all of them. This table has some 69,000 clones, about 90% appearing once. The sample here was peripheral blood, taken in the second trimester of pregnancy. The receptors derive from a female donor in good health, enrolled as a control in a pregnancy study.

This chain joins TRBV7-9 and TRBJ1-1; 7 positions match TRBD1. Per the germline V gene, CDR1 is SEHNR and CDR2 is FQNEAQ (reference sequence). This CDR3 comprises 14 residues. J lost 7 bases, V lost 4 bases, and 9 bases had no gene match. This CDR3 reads CASSSAARDSEAFF. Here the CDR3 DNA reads TGTGCCAGCAGCTCCGCCGCCAGGGACAGTGAAGCTTTCTTT. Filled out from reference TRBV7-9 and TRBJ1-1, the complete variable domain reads DTGVSQNPRHKITKRGQNVTFRCDPISEHNRLYWYRQTLGQGPEFLTYFQNEAQLEKSRLLSDRFSAERPKGSFSTLEIQRTEQGDSAMYLCASSSAARDSEAFFGQGTRLTVV.

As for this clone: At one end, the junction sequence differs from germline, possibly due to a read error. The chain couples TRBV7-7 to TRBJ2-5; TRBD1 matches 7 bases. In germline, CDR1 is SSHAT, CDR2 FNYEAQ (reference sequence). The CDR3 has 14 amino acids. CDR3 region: CASSEGQVQETQYF. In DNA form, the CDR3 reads TGTGCTAGCAGCGAAGGACAGGTCCAAGAGACCCAGTACTTC. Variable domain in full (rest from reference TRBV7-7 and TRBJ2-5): GAGVSQSPRYKVTKRGQDVTLRCDPISSHATLYWYQQALGQGPEFLTYFNYEAQPDKSGLPSDRFSAERPEGSISTLTIQRTEQRDSAMYRCASSEGQVQETQYFGPGTRLLVL.

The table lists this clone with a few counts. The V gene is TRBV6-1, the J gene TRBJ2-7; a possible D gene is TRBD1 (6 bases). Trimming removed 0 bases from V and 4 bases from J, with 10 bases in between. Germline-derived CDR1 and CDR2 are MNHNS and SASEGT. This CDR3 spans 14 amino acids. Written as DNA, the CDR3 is TGTGCCAGCAGTGAAGCGGGGGCGGAGTACGAGCAGTACTTC. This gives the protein CASSEAGAEYEQYF.

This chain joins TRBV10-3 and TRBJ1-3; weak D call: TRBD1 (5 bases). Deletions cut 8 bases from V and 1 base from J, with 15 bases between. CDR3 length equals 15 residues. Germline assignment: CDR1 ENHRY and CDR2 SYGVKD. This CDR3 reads CAIRAGRESGNTIYF. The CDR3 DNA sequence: TGTGCCATCCGGGCAGGGAGGGAGTCTGGAAACACCATATATTTT.

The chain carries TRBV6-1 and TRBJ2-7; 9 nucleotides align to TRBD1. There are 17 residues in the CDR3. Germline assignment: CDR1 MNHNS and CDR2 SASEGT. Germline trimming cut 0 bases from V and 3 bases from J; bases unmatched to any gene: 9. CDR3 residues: CASSEAVGTGNIYEQYF. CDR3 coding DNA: TGTGCCAGCAGTGAAGCGGTAGGGACAGGGAATATCTACGAGCAGTACTTC.

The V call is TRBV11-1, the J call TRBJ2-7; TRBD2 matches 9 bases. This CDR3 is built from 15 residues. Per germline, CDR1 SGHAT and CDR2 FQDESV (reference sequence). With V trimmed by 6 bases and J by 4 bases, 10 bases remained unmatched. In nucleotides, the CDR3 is TGTGCCAGCAGGAGTCGGGGTAGCGGGAGATACGAGCAGTACTTC. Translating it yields CASRSRGSGRYEQYF.

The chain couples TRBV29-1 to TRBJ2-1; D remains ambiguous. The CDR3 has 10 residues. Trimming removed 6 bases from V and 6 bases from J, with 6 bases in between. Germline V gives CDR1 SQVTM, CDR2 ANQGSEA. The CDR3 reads CSVRSNEQFF. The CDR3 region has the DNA TGCAGCGTCCGGAGCAATGAGCAGTTCTTC.

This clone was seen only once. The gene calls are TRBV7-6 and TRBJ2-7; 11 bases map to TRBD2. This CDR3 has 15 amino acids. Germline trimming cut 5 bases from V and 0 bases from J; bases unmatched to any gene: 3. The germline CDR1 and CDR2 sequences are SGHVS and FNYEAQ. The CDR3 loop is CASSQTSGGSYEQYF. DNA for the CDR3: TGTGCCAGCAGCCAAACTAGCGGGGGCTCCTACGAGCAGTACTTC.

DNA of the CDR3: TGTGCCAGCTGGGACAGGGAAGTCGGCGAGCAGTACTTC. It yields the protein CASWDREVGEQYF. V is TRBV7-9 and J is TRBJ2-7; 9 bases align to TRBD1. CDR3 length equals 13 residues. From germline, CDR1 is SEHNR and CDR2 FQNEAQ (reference sequence). Trimming took 8 bases from V and 6 from J; bases not matched to a gene: 8.

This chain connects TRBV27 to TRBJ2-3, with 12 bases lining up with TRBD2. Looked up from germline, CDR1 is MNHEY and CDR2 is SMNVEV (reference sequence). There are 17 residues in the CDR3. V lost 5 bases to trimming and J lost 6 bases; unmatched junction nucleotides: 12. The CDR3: CASSPDLAGGLADTQYF. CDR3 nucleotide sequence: TGTGCCAGCAGTCCGGACCTAGCGGGGGGGCTTGCGGATACGCAGTATTTT.

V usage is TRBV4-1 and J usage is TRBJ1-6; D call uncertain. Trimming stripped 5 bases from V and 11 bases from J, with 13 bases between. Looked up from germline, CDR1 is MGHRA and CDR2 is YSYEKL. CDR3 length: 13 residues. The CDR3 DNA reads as TGCGCCAGCAGCTCTCTCGAATCTACACCCCTCCACTTT. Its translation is CASSSLESTPLHF.

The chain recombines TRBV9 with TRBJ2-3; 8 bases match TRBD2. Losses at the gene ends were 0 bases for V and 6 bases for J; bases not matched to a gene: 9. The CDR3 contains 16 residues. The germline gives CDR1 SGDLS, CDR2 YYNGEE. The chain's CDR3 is CASSVEAGGPPDTQYF. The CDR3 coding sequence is TGTGCCAGCAGCGTAGAGGCGGGGGGTCCACCTGATACGCAGTATTTT.

CDR3: CATRGGEETQYF. CDR3 DNA: TGTGCCACCAGGGGCGGGGAAGAGACCCAGTACTTC. This sequence joins TRBV15 and TRBJ2-5; D might be TRBD2 (6 bases). CDR3 length equals 12 residues. The germline gives CDR1 LNHNV, CDR2 YYDKDF (reference sequence). V lost 6 bases, J lost 3 bases, and 8 bases lay in between.

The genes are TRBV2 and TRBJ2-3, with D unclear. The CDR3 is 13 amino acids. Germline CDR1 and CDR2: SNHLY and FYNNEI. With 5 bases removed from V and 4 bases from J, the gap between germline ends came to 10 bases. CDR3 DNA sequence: TGTGCCAGCAGTCCCCCCCCCGCAGATACGCAGTATTTT. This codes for CASSPPPADTQYF.

CDR3 sequence: CSATGTRGSEQYF. The CDR3 DNA reads as TGCAGCGCCACCGGGACTAGGGGATCCGAGCAGTACTTC. The chain combines TRBV29-1 with TRBJ2-7; TRBD2 matches at 8 bases. The CDR3 covers 13 residues. Trimming at V came to 7 bases and at J to 6 bases, leaving 11 bases not matched to a gene. CDR1 SQVTM and CDR2 ANQGSEA come from the germline V gene.

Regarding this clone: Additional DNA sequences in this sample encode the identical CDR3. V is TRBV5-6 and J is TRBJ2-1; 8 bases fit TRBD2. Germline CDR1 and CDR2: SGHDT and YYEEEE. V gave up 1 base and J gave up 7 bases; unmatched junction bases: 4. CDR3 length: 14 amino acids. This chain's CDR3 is CASSLRGGGNEQFF. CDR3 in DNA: TGTGCCAGCAGCTTGAGGGGCGGGGGGAATGAGCAGTTCTTC. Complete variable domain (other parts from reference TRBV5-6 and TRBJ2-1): DAGVTQSPTHLIKTRGQQVTLRCSPKSGHDTVSWYQQALGQGPQFIFQYYEEEERQRGNFPDRFSGHQFPNYSSELNVNALLLGDSALYLCASSLRGGGNEQFFGPGTRLTVL.

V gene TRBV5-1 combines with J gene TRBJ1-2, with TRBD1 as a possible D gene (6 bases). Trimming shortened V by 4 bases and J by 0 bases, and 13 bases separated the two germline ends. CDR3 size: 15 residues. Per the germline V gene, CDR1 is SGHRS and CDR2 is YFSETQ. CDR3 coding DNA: TGCGCCAGCAGCACCAACAGGGAGTCTAACTATGGCTACACCTTC. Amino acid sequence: CASSTNRESNYGYTF.

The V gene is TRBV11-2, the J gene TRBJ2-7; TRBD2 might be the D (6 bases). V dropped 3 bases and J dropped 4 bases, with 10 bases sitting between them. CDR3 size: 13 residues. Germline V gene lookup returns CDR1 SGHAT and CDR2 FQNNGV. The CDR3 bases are TGTGCCAGCAGCTTGGGACTCCAATACGAGCAGTACTTC. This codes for CASSLGLQYEQYF.

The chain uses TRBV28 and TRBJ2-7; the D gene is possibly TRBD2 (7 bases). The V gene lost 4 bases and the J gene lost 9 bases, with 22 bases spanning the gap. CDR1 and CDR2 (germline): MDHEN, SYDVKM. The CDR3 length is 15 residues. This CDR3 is CASSSKGGGLSGQYF. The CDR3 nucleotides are TGTGCCAGCAGTTCCAAAGGGGGGGGACTGAGCGGGCAGTACTTC.

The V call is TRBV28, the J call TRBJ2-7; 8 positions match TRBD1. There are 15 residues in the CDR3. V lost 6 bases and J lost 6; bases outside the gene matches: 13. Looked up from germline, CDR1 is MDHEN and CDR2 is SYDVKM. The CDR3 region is CASSLKSSGGAEQYF. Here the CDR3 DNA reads TGTGCCAGCAGCTTAAAGAGTTCAGGGGGCGCCGAGCAGTACTTC. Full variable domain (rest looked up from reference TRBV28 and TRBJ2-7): DVKVTQSSRYLVKRTGEKVFLECVQDMDHENMFWYRQDPGLGLRLIYFSYDVKMKEKGDIPEGYSVSREKKERFSLILESASTNQTSMYLCASSLKSSGGAEQYFGPGTRLTVT.

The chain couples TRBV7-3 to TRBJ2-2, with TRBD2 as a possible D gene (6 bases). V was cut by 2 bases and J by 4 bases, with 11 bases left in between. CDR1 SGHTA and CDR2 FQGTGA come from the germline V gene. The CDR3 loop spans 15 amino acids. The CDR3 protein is CASSLFHGGTGELFF. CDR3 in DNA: TGTGCCAGCAGCTTATTTCACGGGGGCACCGGGGAGCTGTTTTTT.

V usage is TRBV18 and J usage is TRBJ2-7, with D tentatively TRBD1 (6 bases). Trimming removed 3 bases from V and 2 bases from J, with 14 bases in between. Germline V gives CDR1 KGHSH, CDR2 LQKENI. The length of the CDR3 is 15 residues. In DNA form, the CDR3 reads TGTGCCAGCTCACCGGTGGGCAGGGGAGCCTACGAGCAGTACTTC. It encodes CASSPVGRGAYEQYF. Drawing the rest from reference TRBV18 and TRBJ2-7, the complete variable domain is NAGVMQNPRHLVRRRGQEARLRCSPMKGHSHVYWYRQLPEEGLKFMVYLQKENIIDESGMPKERFSAEFPKEGPSILRIQQVVRGDSAAYFCASSPVGRGAYEQYFGPGTRLTVT.

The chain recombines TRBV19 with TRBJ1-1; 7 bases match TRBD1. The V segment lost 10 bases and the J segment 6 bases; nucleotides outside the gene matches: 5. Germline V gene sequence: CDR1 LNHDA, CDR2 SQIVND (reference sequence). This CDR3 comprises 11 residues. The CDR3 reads CATRQGPEAFF. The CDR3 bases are TGTGCCACTAGACAGGGACCTGAAGCTTTCTTT.

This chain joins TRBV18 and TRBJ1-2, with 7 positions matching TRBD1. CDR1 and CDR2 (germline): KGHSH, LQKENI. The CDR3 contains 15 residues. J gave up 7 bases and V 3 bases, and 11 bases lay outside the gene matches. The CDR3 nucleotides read TGTGCCAGCTCACCTCAAGGACAGGCCTCCGGTGGCTACACCTTC. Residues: CASSPQGQASGGYTF.

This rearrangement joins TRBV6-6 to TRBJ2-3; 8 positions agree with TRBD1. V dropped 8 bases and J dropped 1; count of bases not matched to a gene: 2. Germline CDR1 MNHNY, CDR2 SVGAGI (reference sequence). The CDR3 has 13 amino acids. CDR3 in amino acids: CASGGQGTDTQYF. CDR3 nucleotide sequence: TGTGCCAGCGGGGGACAGGGCACAGATACGCAGTATTTT.

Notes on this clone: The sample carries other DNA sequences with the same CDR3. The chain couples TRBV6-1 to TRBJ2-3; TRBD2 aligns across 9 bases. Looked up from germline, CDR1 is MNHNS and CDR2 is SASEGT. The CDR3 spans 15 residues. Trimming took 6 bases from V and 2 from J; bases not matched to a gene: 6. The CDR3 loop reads CASSRLAGTTDTQYF. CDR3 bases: TGTGCCAGCAGCCGCCTAGCGGGGACCACAGATACGCAGTATTTT.

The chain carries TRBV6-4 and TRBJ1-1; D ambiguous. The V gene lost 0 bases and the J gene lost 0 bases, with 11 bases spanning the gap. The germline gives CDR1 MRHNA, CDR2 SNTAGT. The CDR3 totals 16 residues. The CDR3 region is CASSDSSRGMNTEAFF. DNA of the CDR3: TGTGCCAGCAGTGACTCGAGTCGGGGAATGAACACTGAAGCTTTCTTT.

CDR3 DNA: TGTGCCAGCAGCCTTAGCACAGATACGCAGTATTTT. This translates into CASSLSTDTQYF. The chain employs TRBV7-6 and TRBJ2-3; no definite D call. Germline loops: CDR1 SGHVS, CDR2 FNYEAQ. V dropped 5 bases and J dropped 0 bases, with 3 bases sitting between them. CDR3 length: 12 residues.

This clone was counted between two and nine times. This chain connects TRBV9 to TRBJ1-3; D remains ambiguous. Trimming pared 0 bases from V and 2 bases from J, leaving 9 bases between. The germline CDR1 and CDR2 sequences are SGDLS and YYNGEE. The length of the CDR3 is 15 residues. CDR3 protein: CASSVEPDPGNTIYF. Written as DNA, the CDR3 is TGTGCCAGCAGCGTAGAGCCCGATCCTGGAAACACCATATATTTT.